This TCR beta chain came from a study of beta chain features in type 1 diabetes. Study outcomes and limitations: TCRB CDR3s were moderately but significantly shorter in Type 1 diabetes patients in all four CD4+ subsets. Naive, central memory and Treg TCRB repertoires appeared more alike in patients than in healthy donors.

Of note for this clone: What it recognizes is unknown.

In germline, CDR1 is KGHSH, CDR2 LQKENI. The CDR3 runs 14 residues. With V trimmed by 5 bases and J by 3 bases, 4 bases remained unmatched. CD4+ naive, central memory, regulatory and stem cell-like memory cells were sorted via CD45RO/CCR7/CD25/CD127/CD95/CD27. Every sorted population was more than 98% pure. The sequenced template was cDNA made from the entire isolated RNA. Naive, central memory and regulatory T cell samples averaged around 3.3 million reads. Measured with immunoSEQ multiplex PCR; TCRdb has only the in-frame clones, and not every one. Of roughly 230,000 clones detected, 11% appear once; the ten largest clones hold around 0.017%.

The sequenced sample consisted of naive CD4+ T cells from blood. The sequence derives from a man younger than 40 with type 1 diabetes. The V gene is TRBV18, the J gene TRBJ2-3; 8 nucleotides match TRBD2. The CDR3, as DNA: TGTGCCAGCTCAAGGGGACTAGAAACAGATACGCAGTATTTT. Translating gives CASSRGLETDTQYF.